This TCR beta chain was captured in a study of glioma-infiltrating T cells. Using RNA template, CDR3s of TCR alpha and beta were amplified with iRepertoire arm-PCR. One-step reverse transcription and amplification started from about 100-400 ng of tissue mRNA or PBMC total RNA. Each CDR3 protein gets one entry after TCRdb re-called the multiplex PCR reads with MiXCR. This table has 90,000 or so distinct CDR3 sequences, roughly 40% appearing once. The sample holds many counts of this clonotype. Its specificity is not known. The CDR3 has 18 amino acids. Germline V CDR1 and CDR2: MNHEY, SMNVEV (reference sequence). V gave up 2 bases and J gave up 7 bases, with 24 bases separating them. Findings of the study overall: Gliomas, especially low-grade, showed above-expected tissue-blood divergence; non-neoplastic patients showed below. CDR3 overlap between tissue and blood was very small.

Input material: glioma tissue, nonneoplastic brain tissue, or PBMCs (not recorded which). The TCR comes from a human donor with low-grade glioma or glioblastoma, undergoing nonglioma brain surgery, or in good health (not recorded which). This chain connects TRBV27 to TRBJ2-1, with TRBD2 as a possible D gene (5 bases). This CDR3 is CASSLRARYRTLKNEQFF. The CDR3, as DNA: TGTGCCAGCAGTTTAAGGGCTAGATATCGGACTTTGAAGAATGAGCAGTTCTTC.